This is a list of T cell receptor beta chains from one sample in a study of shared clonotypes between healthy human individuals. Data came from immunoSEQ multiplex PCR; TCRdb stores just in-frame clones and leaves some out. In the table there are around 1.1 million clones, approximately 80% of which are singletons. Specimen: memory CD4+ T cells from PBMCs. Source of these receptors: a man aged 18 to 29 in good health. Some clones in this sample may be carry-over from other donors' samples. Both conserved end residues are trimmed from each CDR3. A D gene is named only where the DNA matches it firmly.

v_gene	d_gene	j_gene	CDR3aa
TRBV28	-	TRBJ1-4	ASSPPLGRNEKLF
TRBV27	-	TRBJ1-1	ASSLSGGTEAF
TRBV7-9	-	TRBJ1-1	ASSYVQGGGTEAF
TRBV11-2	TRBD2	TRBJ2-1	ASSLGLAGAAEQF
TRBV28	-	TRBJ1-4	ASRVTEKLF
TRBV11-1	-	TRBJ1-5	ASSFCSLNQPQH
TRBV5-6	-	TRBJ1-1	ASSLGAGSGF
TRBV28	-	TRBJ1-1	ASSLARHAGAF
TRBV27	-	TRBJ2-7	ASSLKDTYEQY
TRBV2	TRBD2	TRBJ2-7	ASTGFSGLAGAAYEQY
TRBV2	TRBD2	TRBJ2-3	ASSLPAGGLSTDTQY
TRBV9	TRBD2	TRBJ2-1	ASSPGGTSHGNEQF
TRBV15	-	TRBJ2-1	ATSRVRQYNEQF
TRBV7-2	TRBD1	TRBJ2-5	ASSLAGTAQETQY
TRBV6-4	-	TRBJ2-1	ASSPTGRLNEQF
TRBV7-8	-	TRBJ2-7	ASSSIRHYEQY